The 16 T cell receptor beta chains below come from one sample, sequenced in a study of a mutant IDH1 vaccine in newly diagnosed glioma. The data were produced by immunoSEQ multiplex PCR, yet TCRdb's version contains in-frame clones alone and is incomplete. The sample shows over 40,000 clones, 80% to 90% of them seen only once. These receptors are not linked to any known antigen. Time point described: week 35, safety follow-up. Topical imiquimod accompanied each vaccine dose, which consisted of 300 ug of mutant IDH1 20-mer peptide. The material was PBMCs, obtained from a glioma patient whose treatment included an IDH1 peptide vaccine. The receptors here all came from a man in his forties with glioma.

V gene TRBV18 combines with J gene TRBJ2-7; tentatively, D is TRBD2 (5 bases). CDR3 size: 14 residues. Deletions cut 10 bases from V and 7 bases from J, with 23 bases between. Germline lookup yields CDR1 KGHSH and CDR2 LQKENI. The CDR3 region has the DNA TGTGCCACCCTAGAGGGCCAGTTTGAGAGGGAGCAGTACTTC. As protein: CATLEGQFEREQYF.

V and J are TRBV27 and TRBJ1-1; no clear D. Looked up from germline, CDR1 is MNHEY and CDR2 is SMNVEV (reference sequence). The V and J ends lost 5 bases and 5 bases respectively, with 15 bases between them. This CDR3 region has 14 residues. The CDR3 loop is CASSPLQAKTEAFF. CDR3 DNA sequence: TGTGCCAGCAGTCCCCTCCAAGCGAAGACTGAAGCTTTCTTT.

The chain carries TRBV6-5 and TRBJ1-1; 7 bases line up with TRBD1. Germline lookup yields CDR1 MNHEY and CDR2 SVGAGI. The CDR3 covers 13 residues. The ends lost 8 bases at V and 7 bases at J; junction bases unmatched: 10. CDR3 protein: CASAMTGSGEAFF. CDR3 DNA: TGTGCCAGCGCCATGACAGGGTCGGGTGAAGCTTTCTTT.

The rearrangement joins TRBV27 to TRBJ1-1, with TRBD1 matching over 11 bases. The J segment lost 8 bases and the V segment lost 5 bases, leaving 13 bases of the junction unmatched. Germline-derived CDR1 and CDR2 are MNHEY and SMNVEV (reference sequence). The CDR3 loop spans 16 amino acids. Here the CDR3 DNA reads TGTGCCAGCAGTCTTAGCCGGACAGGGGGCGCGGCCGAAGCTTTCTTT. It codes for CASSLSRTGGAAEAFF.

The rearrangement uses TRBV28 and TRBJ1-4; a weak D match, TRBD1 (6 bases). Trimming left V 2 bases short and J 6 bases short, with 13 bases between. Germline V gives CDR1 MDHEN, CDR2 SYDVKM. The CDR3 consists of 15 residues. The CDR3 protein is CASSLTGPLDEKLFF. The CDR3 DNA is TGTGCCAGCAGTTTAACAGGGCCTCTTGATGAAAAACTGTTTTTT.

The V call is TRBV11-2, the J call TRBJ1-3, with D unresolved. The CDR3 contains 17 residues. The germline gives CDR1 SGHAT, CDR2 FQNNGV. V lost 4 bases and J 0 bases, leaving 16 bases between the germline ends. The CDR3 sequence is CASSSLDARHSGNTIYF. Here the CDR3 DNA reads TGTGCCAGCAGCTCCCTAGATGCCCGACACTCTGGAAACACCATATATTTT.

The gene calls are TRBV10-3 and TRBJ1-5; 8 bases fit TRBD1. The junction had 9 bases not matched to a gene; V was cut back by 4 bases and J by 1 base. This CDR3 is built from 17 residues. The germline V gene encodes CDR1 ENHRY and CDR2 SYGVKD. The CDR3 DNA follows: TGTGCCATCAGTGCCAGGGGGCGACAGGGGAGCAATCAGCCCCAGCATTTT. Its translation: CAISARGRQGSNQPQHF.

The chain uses TRBV5-1 and TRBJ1-1, with 12 bases that match TRBD1. Per the germline V gene, CDR1 is SGHRS and CDR2 is YFSETQ. With V trimmed by 4 bases and J by 7 bases, 11 bases remained unmatched. This CDR3 region has 16 residues. The CDR3 DNA is TGCGCCAGCAGCAGGACGGGACAGGGGGCGTCCAATGAAGCTTTCTTT. This gives the protein CASSRTGQGASNEAFF.

The chain uses TRBV6-1 and TRBJ2-1; 8 nucleotides match TRBD2. Germline CDR1 is MNHNS and CDR2 is SASEGT. V lost 6 bases, J lost 9 bases, and 10 bases stayed unmatched. The CDR3 contains 14 residues. In DNA form, the CDR3 reads TGTGCCAGCAGGAGGCGGGGGGAGAACGCTGAGCAGTTCTTC. It specifies CASRRRGENAEQFF.

DNA for the CDR3: TGCGCCAGCAGCCCAGGATTCGCGGTCACCGGGGAGCTGTTTTTT. It encodes CASSPGFAVTGELFF. The chain employs TRBV5-1 and TRBJ2-2; D gene unclear. Trimming removed 4 bases from V and 4 bases from J, with 14 bases in between. This CDR3 spans 15 amino acids. CDR1 SGHRS and CDR2 YFSETQ come from the germline V gene.

The chain carries TRBV9 and TRBJ1-3, with D possibly matching TRBD1 (5 bases). Trimming took off 0 bases at V and 7 bases at J, with 8 bases between the two ends. The CDR3 totals 13 residues. Germline CDR1 SGDLS, CDR2 YYNGEE. The CDR3 region is CASSVDGGNTIYF. The CDR3 coding sequence is TGTGCCAGCAGCGTAGATGGGGGGAACACCATATATTTT. Full variable domain (outside the CDR3, taken from reference TRBV9 and TRBJ1-3): DSGVTQTPKHLITATGQRVTLRCSPRSGDLSVYWYQQSLDQGLQFLIQYYNGEERAKGNILERFSAQQFPDLHSELNLSSLELGDSALYFCASSVDGGNTIYFGEGSWLTVV.

The chain has TRBV5-4 and TRBJ2-7, with TRBD1 as a possible D gene (6 bases). Per germline, CDR1 SGHNT and CDR2 YYREEE (reference sequence). V lost 3 bases, J lost 4 bases, and 8 bases lay in between. The CDR3 extends over 12 amino acids. The CDR3, as DNA: TGTGCCAGCAGCTGGGGACAATACGAGCAGTACTTC. Amino acid sequence: CASSWGQYEQYF. The entire variable domain, with the rest obtained from reference TRBV5-4 and TRBJ2-7, is as follows: ETGVTQSPTHLIKTRGQQVTLRCSSQSGHNTVSWYQQALGQGPQFIFQYYREEENGRGNFPPRFSGLQFPNYSSELNVNALELDDSALYLCASSWGQYEQYFGPGTRLTVT.

The rearrangement uses TRBV5-1 and TRBJ2-6; possibly TRBD1 for D (6 bases). Germline CDR1 SGHRS, CDR2 YFSETQ. V lost 4 bases, J lost 0 bases, and 8 bases lay in between. The CDR3 totals 15 residues. The CDR3 is CASSRDNSGANVLTF. The CDR3 nucleotides are TGCGCCAGCAGCCGGGACAACTCTGGGGCCAACGTCCTGACTTTC. Full variable domain (remainder filled in from reference TRBV5-1 and TRBJ2-6): KAGVTQTPRYLIKTRGQQVTLSCSPISGHRSVSWYQQTPGQGLQFLFEYFSETQRNKGNFPGRFSGRQFSNSRSEMNVSTLELGDSALYLCASSRDNSGANVLTFGAGSRLTVL.

V and J are TRBV27 and TRBJ2-1; 8 bases line up with TRBD2. V gave up 6 bases and J gave up 6 bases; unmatched junction bases: 13. This CDR3 contains 16 residues. The germline V gene has CDR1 MNHEY and CDR2 SMNVEV (reference sequence). The CDR3 loop is CASRETGGFTANEQFF. DNA of the CDR3: TGTGCCAGCAGGGAGACGGGAGGGTTTACCGCCAATGAGCAGTTCTTC.

The genes are TRBV5-1 and TRBJ2-1; the D gene is possibly TRBD2 (7 bases). Trimming removed 3 bases from V and 4 bases from J, with 17 bases in between. Germline V CDR1 and CDR2: SGHRS, YFSETQ. The CDR3 length is 16 residues. In nucleotides, the CDR3 is TGCGCCAGCAGCTCCGGAGGCGGGGGCATATACAATGAGCAGTTCTTC. This encodes CASSSGGGGIYNEQFF.

The rearrangement joins TRBV4-2 to TRBJ1-3, with D perhaps TRBD1 (5 bases). Trimming removed 4 bases from V and 8 bases from J, with 18 bases in between. The germline V gene encodes CDR1 LGHNA and CDR2 YNFKEQ. The CDR3 is 15 amino acids. The CDR3 spells CASSLRDGFGDTIYF. The CDR3 nucleotides read TGTGCCAGCAGCCTCCGGGACGGATTCGGAGACACCATATATTTT.